This T cell receptor beta chain was sequenced for a study of T cell responses to AZD1222 COVID-19 vaccine. Study-wide findings and caveats: With two AZD1222 doses given, Spike-specific TCR breadth and depth both rose. At 160-218 and 743-854, vaccine-associated CD4 TCRs were dominant, and they spanned spike. Sampling that yielded the repertoires occurred only after the peak T cell response. Unmutated variant regions reportedly attract nearly half of all spike-specific TCRs.

TCRdb's copy holds only in-frame clones and misses some; the assay was immunoSEQ multiplex PCR. The table includes 100,000 to 150,000 clones, 90% detected once. This clone came up once. What it binds is not known. Unmatched junction bases numbered 11, after V lost 10 bases and J lost 5 bases. The CDR3 contains 14 residues. CDR1 and CDR2 from the germline V gene are LNHDA and SQIVND (reference sequence). The TCR originated in an adult in good health. This rearrangement joins TRBV19 to TRBJ1-2; the match to TRBD1 covers 9 bases. The source material was peripheral blood, sampled on day 0 of AZD1222 vaccination. In DNA, the CDR3 is TGTGCCACCTCTGGGGACAGGGATACTTATGGCTACACCTTC. Translation gives CATSGDRDTYGYTF. The variable domain in full, completed from reference TRBV19 and TRBJ1-2, reads DGGITQSPKYLFRKEGQNVTLSCEQNLNHDAMYWYRQDPGQGLRLIYYSQIVNDFQKGDIAEGYSVSREKKESFPLTVTSAQKNPTAFYLCATSGDRDTYGYTFGSGTRLTVV.